The subject of this entry is one TCR beta chain. This clone's antigen is unknown. At one boundary the junction diverges from the germline segment, which might be a read error. The data belong to a study of cytomegalovirus exposure and HLA in healthy donors (dated by TCRdb to about 2017). Regarding the research as a whole: An earlier analysis of roughly 500 of the donors reported about 260 Gb of sequence data and some 110 million unique TCR beta sequences obtained from roughly 170 million T cells. Roughly 300 gigabases of sequencing data and tens of millions of unique TCR sequences were included in an early release covering 550 to 800 HLA-typed donors. Among the approximately 400 genotyped donors, under 90% belonged to the genetic ancestry cluster associated with self-reported Caucasian donors. The study aimed to test whether signatures of past pathogen exposure could be identified by cataloging public T cell receptors. The T cell repertoires of 666 subjects were profiled by immunosequencing and related to cytomegalovirus serostatus. Along with the roughly 670-subject first cohort, a separate validation cohort of over a hundred different subjects was used. The study combined high-throughput TCR immunosequencing, statistical association of individual TCRs with disease status, and machine learning to predict cytomegalovirus infection status. To study patterns of TCR occurrence, a later analysis re-analyzed previously published TCR beta repertoires from around 700 donors and added high-resolution HLA genotyping. Rather than drawing on any new phenotypic data, the later analysis identified candidate immune exposures from TCR beta sequences and the way those sequences occurred across donors. To decide whether each TCR beta V gene segment behaved as functional or pseudogenic, an earlier analysis of 587 of the donors relied on high-throughput TCR beta sequencing. Alongside the repertoire data, information on donor age, sex, ethnicity and CMV serostatus was compiled. In a later genetic analysis, genome-wide SNP genotypes for about three fifths of the 666 donors were used, and that subset was treated as a discovery cohort. Every discovery cohort repertoire had been produced on one sequencing platform. Both class I and class II loci were covered by HLA typing, at four-digit resolution. The number of typed donors differed by locus: roughly 629-630 for A, B, C, DRB1 and DQB1; 500 to 550 for DQA1; around 610 for DPA1; and some 450 for DPB1. Roughly five DR-DQ haplotypes were handled as single units for association and clustering because linkage in the cohort was strong. Among around 400 genotyped donors of the cohort, an average of around 220,000 unique TCR beta nucleotide sequences was sequenced per donor, of which about 19% were non-productive.

What the research found in general, with its limitations: A further reported finding was that TCR beta sequences accurately predicted the HLA-A and HLA-B alleles for most subjects in the first cohort. Strong co-occurrence of HLA alleles, especially DR and DQ, made assigning TCR associations to individual alleles difficult. In both the original and validation cohorts, the classifier was reported to diagnose cytomegalovirus status with high specificity and sensitivity. Most TCR sequences were seen in very few donors, while some public TCRs were found in many individuals. This cohort had only TCR beta chains sequenced, and the lack of alpha or paired-chain data limited which features could be detected. In vitro tests confirmed that three of the cytomegalovirus-associated TCR beta chains recognize cytomegalovirus antigens. The study listed 150 to 200 TCR beta chains as associated with cytomegalovirus. In a later genetic analysis, fewer N-insertions in productive TCRs were reported among donors in an Asian-associated ancestry cluster than the roughly 700-donor mean. A later analysis found that most CMV-associated TCR beta chains appeared HLA-restricted, with HLA associations seemingly driven largely by CMV exposure. At a false discovery rate of 0.05, a later analysis linked 15,000 to 20,000 TCR beta sequences to specific HLA alleles. Broadly in line with IMGT annotations, most TCR beta V segments showed up in productive rearrangements about 87% or about 30% of the time in an earlier analysis of 450 to 750 of the donors. For the cohort, immune exposure information was limited to CMV serostatus. Because counts were too low, roughly 16 rarely observed V segments, including chromosome 9 orphons, were excluded from the earlier analysis of around 590 of the donors. A later analysis found that HLA-associated TCR beta chains were more clonally expanded and had lower generation probabilities than equally common non-associated chains. Roughly uniform sequencing depth across donors was assumed in presence/absence analyses, although this assumption may not hold. Because the 87-base-pair reads could not distinguish some IMGT-functional V segments, including TRBV6-2 and TRBV6-3, those segments were excluded. An association between a missense DCLRE1C variant and V-gene and J-gene trimming of TCR beta chains was found in a later genetic analysis and replicated in an independent cohort. Linkage disequilibrium might explain the correlated functional status among segregating V segments, but an unknown experimental factor could not be ruled out. A later analysis reported that several top co-occurrence clusters appeared linked to parvovirus B19, influenza, CMV and Epstein-Barr virus. A cluster of highly shared sequence variants was judged likely to represent a technical artifact of the sequencing pipeline. A later analysis found that TCR association rates varied across HLA loci, with DRB1 alleles showing the most associated TCRs and HLA-C alleles the fewest. HLA typing was unavailable for some donors at each locus, so association tests used only the typed subset. The authors suggested that the approach could potentially be generalized to other disease states and immunological phenotypes.

Its CDR3 holds 16 amino acids, cysteine through phenylalanine. Only the CDR3 part of the read is kept: 48 bases, read in frame from the first base. The germline V gene provides CDR1 SNHLY and CDR2 FYNNEI. Preparation of the library involved the immunoSEQ multiplex PCR assay. The multiplex PCR relied on a mix of 60 forward primers for TCR Vbeta segments and 13 reverse primers for TCR Jbeta segments. A multiplex PCR assay on genomic DNA amplified the CDR3 region of rearranged TCR beta genes. On the Illumina HiSeq System, the amplified TCR beta libraries were sequenced as 87-base-pair reads. For the original study's pipeline: A later analysis counted tens of millions of unique TCR beta chains across the 690 or so repertoires, and 10 million to 11 million of these chains were shared by at least two donors. Raw reads were error-corrected and collapsed into unique sequences by a nearest-neighbor algorithm in which closely related sequences were merged to remove PCR and sequencing errors. V, D and J gene segments were assigned by aligning CDR3 sequences to IMGT reference sequences. For a sequence to be retained, at least a six-nucleotide match to both a V gene segment and a J gene segment was required. A rearrangement counted as productive if the CDR3 had no stop codons and remained in frame with V and J, and every other rearrangement counted as non-productive. Following IMGT convention, CDR3 was defined as the stretch from the second conserved V-encoded cysteine to the conserved J-encoded phenylalanine. The earlier analysis of roughly 590 of the donors excluded sequences that lacked an unambiguous match to a single V gene segment. In an earlier analysis of 587 of the donors, a V segment was called functional when productive rearrangements were above 56.7%, and segregating when the standard deviation between donors exceeded 5%. To diagnose cytomegalovirus status from the catalog of TCR beta chain sequences, a statistical classification framework was built. V and J gene assignment, in a later analysis, came from comparing TCR nucleotide sequences with IMGT/GENE-DB human TR gene sequences. The TCRdist pipeline was used in a later analysis to assign CDR3 sequences and most-parsimonious VDJ recombination scenarios. In a later analysis, each TCR beta chain was defined by its CDR3 amino acid sequence together with its V-gene family, and reads lacking a unique V-gene family were excluded. To address suspected cross-contamination and a sequencing artifact, a later analysis removed 592 highly shared, low-generation-probability nucleotide sequences. For each public chain, a later analysis derived a clonal expansion index from normalized ranks of inferred template counts within each repertoire. In a later analysis, generation probabilities were computed using a VDJ recombination model fitted to out-of-frame rearrangements, and the results were checked against IGoR. Hypergeometric tests were used in a later analysis to score TCR-TCR, TCR-HLA and TCR-CMV co-occurrence, with a repertoire-size bias correction applied to the TCR pairs. A later analysis estimated false discovery rates by permuting HLA or CMV assignments 20 times. In a later analysis, co-occurring TCRs were grouped with DBSCAN, and TCRdist sequence similarity was added when clustering was performed within HLA-allele-positive subsets. Repertoires with fewer than 30,000 or more than 120,000 public chains were left out of co-occurrence clustering, as were five repertoires with anomalous nucleotide sharing. As stored in TCRdb, this immuneACCESS dataset retains in-frame rearrangements with V and J assigned. A fraction of the clones does not appear; measured against another copy, unresolved V genes explain less than half of the discrepancy, and the remainder lacks a known reason. For V, J and clone size, that table is used; D and trimming come from the DNA. A total of 160,000 or so clones appear in this sample, approximately 78% of them only once. The top ten hold about 2.5% of the sample.

In total, approximately 610 healthy bone marrow donors made up the cohort. All cohort members were sampled while nominally healthy, although unrecorded immune exposures were likely present. CMV serostatus was recorded as positive for roughly 290 and negative for about 50% of the roughly 670 cohort members, whereas no CMV serostatus was recorded for the donor in question. Each donor provided a peripheral blood sample, and peripheral blood mononuclear cells were used for TCR beta sequencing. Genomic DNA extraction from the blood cell samples was performed with the Qiagen DNeasy Blood Extraction Kit. Sequencing used PBMCs. The TCR was taken from a human donor in good health. The chain was built from TRBV2 and TRBJ2-7, with 7 bases in between that match TRBD1. The DNA reads TGTGCCAGCAGTGAACCAGGGGGACGGGTGTCCTACGGGCAGTACTTC. This is translated as CASSEPGGRVSYGQYF.